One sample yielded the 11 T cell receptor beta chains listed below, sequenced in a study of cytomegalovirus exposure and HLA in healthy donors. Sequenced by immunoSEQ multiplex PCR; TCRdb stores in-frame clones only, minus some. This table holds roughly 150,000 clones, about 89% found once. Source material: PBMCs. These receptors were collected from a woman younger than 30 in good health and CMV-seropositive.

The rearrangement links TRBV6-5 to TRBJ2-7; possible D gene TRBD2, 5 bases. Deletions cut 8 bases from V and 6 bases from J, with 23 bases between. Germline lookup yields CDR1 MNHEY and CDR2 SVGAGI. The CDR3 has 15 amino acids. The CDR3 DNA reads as TGTGCCAGCGCTTTAGGGCCGAGCGGACCTACCGAGCAGTACTTC. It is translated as CASALGPSGPTEQYF.

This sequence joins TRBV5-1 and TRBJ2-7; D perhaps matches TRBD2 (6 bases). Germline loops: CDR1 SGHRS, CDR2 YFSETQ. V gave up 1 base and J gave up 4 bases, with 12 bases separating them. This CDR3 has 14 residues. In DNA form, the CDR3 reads TGCGCCAGCAGCTTGCCGACTAGTACGTACGAGCAGTACTTC. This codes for CASSLPTSTYEQYF.

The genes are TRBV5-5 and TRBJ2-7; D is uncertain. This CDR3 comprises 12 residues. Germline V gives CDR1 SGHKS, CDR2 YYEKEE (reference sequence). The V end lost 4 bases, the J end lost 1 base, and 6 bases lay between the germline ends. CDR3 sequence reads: CASSPQSYEQYF. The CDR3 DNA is TGTGCCAGCAGCCCGCAGTCCTACGAGCAGTACTTC.

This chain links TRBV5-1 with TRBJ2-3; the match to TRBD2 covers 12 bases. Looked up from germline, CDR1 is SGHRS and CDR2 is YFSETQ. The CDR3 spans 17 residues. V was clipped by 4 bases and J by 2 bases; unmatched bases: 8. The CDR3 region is CASSPGTSGSFTDTQYF. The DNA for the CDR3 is TGCGCCAGCAGCCCGGGGACTAGCGGGTCATTCACAGATACGCAGTATTTT. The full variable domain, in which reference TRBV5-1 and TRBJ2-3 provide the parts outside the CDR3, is KAGVTQTPRYLIKTRGQQVTLSCSPISGHRSVSWYQQTPGQGLQFLFEYFSETQRNKGNFPGRFSGRQFSNSRSEMNVSTLELGDSALYLCASSPGTSGSFTDTQYFGPGTRLTVL.

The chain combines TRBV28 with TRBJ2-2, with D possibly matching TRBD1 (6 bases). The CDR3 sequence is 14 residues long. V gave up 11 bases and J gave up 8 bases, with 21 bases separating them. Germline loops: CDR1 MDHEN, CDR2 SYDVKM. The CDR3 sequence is CAATGHRLGGELFF. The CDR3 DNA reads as TGTGCCGCGACGGGACACCGATTGGGTGGGGAGCTGTTTTTT.

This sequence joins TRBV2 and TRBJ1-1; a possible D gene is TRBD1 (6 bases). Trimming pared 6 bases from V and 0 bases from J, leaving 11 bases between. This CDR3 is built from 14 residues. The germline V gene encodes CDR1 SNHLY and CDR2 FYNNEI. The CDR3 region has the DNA TGTGCCAGCAGACTAGACAGGATGAACACTGAAGCTTTCTTT. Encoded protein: CASRLDRMNTEAFF. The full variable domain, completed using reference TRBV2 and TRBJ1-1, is EPEVTQTPSHQVTQMGQEVILRCVPISNHLYFYWYRQILGQKVEFLVSFYNNEISEKSEIFDDQFSVERPDGSNFTLKIRSTKLEDSAMYFCASRLDRMNTEAFFGQGTRLTVV.

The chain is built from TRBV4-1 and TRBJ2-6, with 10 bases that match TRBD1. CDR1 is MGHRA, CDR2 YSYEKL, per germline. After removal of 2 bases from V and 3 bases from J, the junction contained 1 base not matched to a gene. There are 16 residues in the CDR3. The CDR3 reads CASSQWTGGGANVLTF. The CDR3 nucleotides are TGCGCCAGCAGCCAATGGACAGGGGGTGGGGCCAACGTCCTGACTTTC.

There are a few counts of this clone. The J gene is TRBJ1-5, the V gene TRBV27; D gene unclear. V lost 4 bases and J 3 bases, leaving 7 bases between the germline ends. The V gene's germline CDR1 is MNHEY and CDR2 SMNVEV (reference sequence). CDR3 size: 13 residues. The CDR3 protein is CASSSGYNQPQHF. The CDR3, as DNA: TGTGCCAGCAGTTCGGGGTACAATCAGCCCCAGCATTTT.

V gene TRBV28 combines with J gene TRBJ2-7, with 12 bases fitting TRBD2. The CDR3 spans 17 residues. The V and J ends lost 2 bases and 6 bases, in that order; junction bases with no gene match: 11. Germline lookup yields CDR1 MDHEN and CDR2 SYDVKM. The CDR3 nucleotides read TGTGCCAGCAGTTTACGGAGAACTAGCGGGAGGTCCCTCGAGCAGTACTTC. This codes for CASSLRRTSGRSLEQYF.

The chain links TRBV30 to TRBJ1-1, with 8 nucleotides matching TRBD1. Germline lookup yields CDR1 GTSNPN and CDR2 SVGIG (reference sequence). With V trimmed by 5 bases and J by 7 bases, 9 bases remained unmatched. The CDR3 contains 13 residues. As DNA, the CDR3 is TGTGCCTGGGCCACCGACAGGGGTCGTGAAGCTTTCTTT. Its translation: CAWATDRGREAFF.

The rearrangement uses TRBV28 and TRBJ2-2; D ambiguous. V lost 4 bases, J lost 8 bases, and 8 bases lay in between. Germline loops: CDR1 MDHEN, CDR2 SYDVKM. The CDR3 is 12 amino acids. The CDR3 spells CASSSLFGELFF. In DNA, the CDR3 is TGTGCCAGCAGTTCTCTATTTGGGGAGCTGTTTTTT.